This T cell receptor beta chain was observed in a study of blood T cells in healthy people across ages. A sample-barcoded 5' primer and a J-beta primer mix were used in a second PCR of roughly 6 to 11 cycles. Tagging of each cDNA molecule was performed by a template-switch adaptor with 12 random nucleotides. TCRdb recomputed calls from the 5' RACE reads with MiXCR, one row per CDR3 protein. The sample lists 1.5 million to 2 million distinct CDR3 sequences, roughly 32% seen once, with approximately 11% in the top ten. Per individual sample, total RNA of at least 5 micrograms was extracted. There are a few counts of this clonotype. The clonotype was recovered from a young woman in good health. Sequenced input: blood.

CDR3 region: CATSASGTSGYNEQFF. The CDR3 region has the DNA TGTGCCACCAGTGCCTCCGGGACTAGCGGCTACAATGAGCAGTTCTTC. The chain employs TRBV24-1 and TRBJ2-1, with TRBD2 matching over 11 bases. V lost 5 bases to trimming and J lost 3 bases; unmatched junction nucleotides: 5. The length of the CDR3 is 16 residues. Germline V gives CDR1 KGHDR, CDR2 SFDVKD.